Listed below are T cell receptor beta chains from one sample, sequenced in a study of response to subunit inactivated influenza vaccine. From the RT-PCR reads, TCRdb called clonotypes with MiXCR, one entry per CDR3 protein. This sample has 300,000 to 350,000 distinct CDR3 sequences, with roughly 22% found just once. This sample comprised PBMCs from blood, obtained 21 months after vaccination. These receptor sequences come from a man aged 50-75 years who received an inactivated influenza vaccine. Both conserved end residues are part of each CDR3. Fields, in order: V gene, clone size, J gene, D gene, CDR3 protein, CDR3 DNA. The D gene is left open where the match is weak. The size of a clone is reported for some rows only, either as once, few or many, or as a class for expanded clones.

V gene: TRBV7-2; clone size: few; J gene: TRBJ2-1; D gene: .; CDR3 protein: CASSLVGQNYNEQFF; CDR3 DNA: TGTGCCAGCAGCTTAGTCGGACAGAACTACAATGAGCAGTTCTTC
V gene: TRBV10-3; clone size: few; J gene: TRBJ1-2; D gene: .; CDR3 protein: CAISEPRKTNYGYTF; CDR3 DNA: TGTGCCATCAGTGAGCCCAGGAAGACTAACTATGGCTACACCTTC
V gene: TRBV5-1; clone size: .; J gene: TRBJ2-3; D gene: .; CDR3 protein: CASSLDAGPTDTQYF; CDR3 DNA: TGCGCCAGCAGCTTGGACGCGGGACCCACAGATACGCAGTATTTT
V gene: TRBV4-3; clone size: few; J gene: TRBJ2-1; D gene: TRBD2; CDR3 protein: CASSQDLGLAEYNEQFF; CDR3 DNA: TGCGCCAGCAGCCAAGATTTAGGACTAGCGGAGTACAATGAGCAGTTCTTC
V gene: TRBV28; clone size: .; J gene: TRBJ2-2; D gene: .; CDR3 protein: CASSFQVTGELFF; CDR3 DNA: TGTGCCAGCAGTTTTCAGGTTACCGGGGAGCTGTTTTTT
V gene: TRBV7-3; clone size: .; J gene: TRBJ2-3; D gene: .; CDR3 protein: CASSSGPSTDTQYF; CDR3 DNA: TGTGCCAGCAGCTCGGGGCCTAGCACAGATACGCAGTATTTT
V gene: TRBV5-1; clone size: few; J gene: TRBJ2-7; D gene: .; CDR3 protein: CASSFLDSSYEQYF; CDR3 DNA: TGCGCCAGCAGCTTCCTGGACAGCTCCTACGAGCAGTACTTC
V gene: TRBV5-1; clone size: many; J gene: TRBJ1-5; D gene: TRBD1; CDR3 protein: CASSWGGQINQPQHF; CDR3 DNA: TGCGCCAGCAGCTGGGGGGGACAGATCAATCAGCCCCAGCATTTT
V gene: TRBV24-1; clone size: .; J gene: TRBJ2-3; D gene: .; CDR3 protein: CATNRDGGSTQYF; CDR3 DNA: TGTGCCACCAACCGGGACGGCGGCAGCACGCAGTATTTT
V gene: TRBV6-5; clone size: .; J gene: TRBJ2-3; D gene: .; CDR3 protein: CASSNEGYTQYF; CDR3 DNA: TGTGCCAGCAGCAACGAGGGATATACGCAGTATTTT
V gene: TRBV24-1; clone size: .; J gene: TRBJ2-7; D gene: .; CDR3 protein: CATSTGLISYEQYF; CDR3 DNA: TGTGCCACCTCGACAGGACTGATCTCCTACGAGCAGTACTTC
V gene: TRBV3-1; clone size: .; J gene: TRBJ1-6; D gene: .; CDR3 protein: CASSQGSTVVSYNSPLHF; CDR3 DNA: TGTGCCAGCAGCCAAGGGTCCACCGTGGTCTCCTATAATTCACCCCTCCACTTT
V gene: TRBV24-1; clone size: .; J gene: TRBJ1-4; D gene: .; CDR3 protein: CATSESTGRGEKLFF; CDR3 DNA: TGTGCCACCAGTGAATCAACCGGACGAGGTGAAAAACTGTTTTTT
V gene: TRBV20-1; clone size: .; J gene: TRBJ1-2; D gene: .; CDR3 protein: CSALVENYGYTF; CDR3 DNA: TGCAGTGCCCTAGTAGAAAACTATGGCTACACCTTC
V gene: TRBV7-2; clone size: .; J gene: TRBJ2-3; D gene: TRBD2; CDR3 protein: CASSLIAGVSTDTQYF; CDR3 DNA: TGTGCCAGCAGCTTAATAGCGGGAGTTAGCACAGATACGCAGTATTTT
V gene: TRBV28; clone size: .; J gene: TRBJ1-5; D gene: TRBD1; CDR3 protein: CASSFRGIQPQHF; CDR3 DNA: TGTGCCAGCAGTTTCAGGGGGATCCAGCCCCAGCATTTT
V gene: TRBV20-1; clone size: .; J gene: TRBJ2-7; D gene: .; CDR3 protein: CSARDGKGGDYEQYF; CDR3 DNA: TGCAGTGCTAGAGACGGGAAGGGGGGAGATTACGAGCAGTACTTC
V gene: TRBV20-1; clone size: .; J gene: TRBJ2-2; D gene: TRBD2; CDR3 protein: CSARLAGAITGELFF; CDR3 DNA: TGCAGTGCTAGGTTAGCGGGAGCAATTACCGGGGAGCTGTTTTTT
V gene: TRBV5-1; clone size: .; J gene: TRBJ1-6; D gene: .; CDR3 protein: CASSLGPYDNSPLHF; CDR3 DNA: TGCGCCAGCAGCTTAGGACCCTACGATAATTCACCCCTCCACTTT
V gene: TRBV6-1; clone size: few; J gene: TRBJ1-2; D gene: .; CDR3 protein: CASSMGTRYGYTF; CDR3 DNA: TGTGCCAGCAGTATGGGGACACGCTATGGCTACACCTTC
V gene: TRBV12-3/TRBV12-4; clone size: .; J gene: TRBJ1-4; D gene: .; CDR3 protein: CASSRLMGTGGEKLFF; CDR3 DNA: TGTGCCAGCAGCCGCCTTATGGGGACCGGAGGCGAAAAACTGTTTTTT
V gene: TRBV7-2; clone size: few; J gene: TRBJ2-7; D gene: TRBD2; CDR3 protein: CASSVREVSYEQYF; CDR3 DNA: TGTGCCAGCAGCGTGCGGGAGGTCTCCTACGAGCAGTACTTC
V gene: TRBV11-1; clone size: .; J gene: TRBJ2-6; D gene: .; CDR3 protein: CASSFRLTGANVLTF; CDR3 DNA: TGTGCCAGCAGCTTCAGGCTAACGGGGGCCAACGTCCTGACTTTC
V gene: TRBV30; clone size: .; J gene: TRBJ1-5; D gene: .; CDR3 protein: CAWSIHVGQPQHF; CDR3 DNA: TGTGCCTGGAGTATCCATGTTGGTCAGCCCCAGCATTTT